Given below is one T cell receptor (beta chain) in context. Its antigen is not known. Per the germline V gene, CDR1 is MDHEN and CDR2 is SYDVKM. This CDR3 spans 14 amino acids. The germline V and J ends were trimmed by 0 bases and 4 bases, with 7 bases remaining between them. Sequencing of cultured CD4+ T cell DNA used the Oncomine TCR Beta short-read assay. TCRdb passed the PCR reads through MiXCR, listing each CDR3 protein once. The sample has some 15,000 distinct CDR3 sequences, around 80% seen once; the top ten hold about 16%. The source of the sample is a study of vaccination and CD4 T cells after COVID-19. Overall study: Six men and four women formed the convalescents, two being Hispanic. Post-vaccine sampling followed dose two by a median 72 days (range 14 to 241).

Treatment: roughly ten-day PBMC culture with coronavirus spike peptide pools or control peptides (ViraFEST assay). Via ViraFEST, peptide pools expanded antigen-specific T cells before TCR sequencing. IL-2 (10 IU/ml) and peptide pools (approximately 9.2 ug/ml) were added to cultures of under 2.5 million PBMCs per well. This chain joins TRBV28 and TRBJ1-5, with no clear D. The sequence was collected from a human donor who had recovered from COVID-19. Material for sequencing was CD4+ T cells from blood, cultured in vitro. The CDR3: CASSLWLENQPQHF. CDR3 coding DNA: TGTGCCAGCAGTTTATGGTTAGAGAATCAGCCCCAGCATTTT.